This T cell receptor beta chain is drawn from a study of OX40 agonist ivuxolimab in advanced cancers. Study details: Administration of intravenous ivuxolimab to patients occurred every 2 weeks at 0.01 to 10 mg/kg. Study-wide results and caveats: At 0.1 to 3.0 mg/kg, clonal expansion of CD4+ and CD8+ blood T cells had occurred by week 6. Among the lowest levels of clonal expansion were found in partial responders at 0.1-3.0 mg/kg.

As to this clone: Its specificity is not known.

Germline CDR1 SGHDT, CDR2 YYEEEE. V lost 4 bases and J 3 bases, leaving 16 bases between the germline ends. This CDR3 region has 15 residues. Assay: immunoSEQ multiplex PCR; the TCRdb copy retains only in-frame clones and omits some. Of roughly 28,000 clones in the sample, 90% to 95% were seen once. The timepoints at which blood was sampled were baseline, cycle 4 day 1, and cycle 7 day 1. The clonotype comes from an adult with an advanced solid tumor such as melanoma, head and neck, liver or kidney cancer. The gene calls are TRBV5-6 and TRBJ2-5; TRBD1 is a possible D gene (6 bases). Sequencing used CD4+ or CD8+ T cells sorted from blood, obtained in a trial of the OX40 agonist ivuxolimab. The CDR3 nucleotides are TGTGCCAGCAGCACAGCCGGGACACCCGAAGAGACCCAGTACTTC. Translating it yields CASSTAGTPEETQYF. Full variable domain (outside the CDR3, taken from reference TRBV5-6 and TRBJ2-5): DAGVTQSPTHLIKTRGQQVTLRCSPKSGHDTVSWYQQALGQGPQFIFQYYEEEERQRGNFPDRFSGHQFPNYSSELNVNALLLGDSALYLCASSTAGTPEETQYFGPGTRLLVL.